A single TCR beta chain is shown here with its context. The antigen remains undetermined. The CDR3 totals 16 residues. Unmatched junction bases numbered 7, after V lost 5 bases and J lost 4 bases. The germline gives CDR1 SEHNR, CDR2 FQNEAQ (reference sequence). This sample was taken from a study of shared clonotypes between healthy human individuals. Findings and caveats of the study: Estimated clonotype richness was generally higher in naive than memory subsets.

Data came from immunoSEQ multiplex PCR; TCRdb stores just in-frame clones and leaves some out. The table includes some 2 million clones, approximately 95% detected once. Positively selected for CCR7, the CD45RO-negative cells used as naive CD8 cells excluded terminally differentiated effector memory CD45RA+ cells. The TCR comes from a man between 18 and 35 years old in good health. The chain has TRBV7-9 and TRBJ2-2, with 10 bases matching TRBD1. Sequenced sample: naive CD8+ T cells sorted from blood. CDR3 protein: CASSDRDRGVTGELFF. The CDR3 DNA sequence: TGTGCCAGCAGCGACCGGGACAGGGGAGTCACCGGGGAGCTGTTTTTT.